What follows are 3 T cell receptor beta chains derived from one specimen sequenced in a study of cytomegalovirus exposure and HLA in healthy donors. This table comes from immunoSEQ multiplex PCR, and its TCRdb copy is limited to in-frame clones, with some not included. The data hold roughly 75,000 clones, with 94% observed a single time. The sample consisted of PBMCs. These receptors were collected from a woman aged 18-29 years in good health and CMV-seronegative.

The chain has TRBV19 and TRBJ2-5; possible D gene TRBD2, 7 bases. Looked up from germline, CDR1 is LNHDA and CDR2 is SQIVND (reference sequence). V was shortened by 6 bases and J by 1 base, with 21 bases between the two germline ends. The CDR3 is 17 residues long. The CDR3 DNA sequence: TGTGCCAGTAGCTTGATTGTTTTCGGGGGGCGCCAAGAGACCCAGTACTTC. Its protein product is CASSLIVFGGRQETQYF.

The rearrangement uses TRBV6-1 and TRBJ2-7; 11 bases match TRBD1. Trimming at V came to 3 bases and at J to 7 bases, leaving 11 bases not matched to a gene. This CDR3 has 16 amino acids. Germline loops: CDR1 MNHNS, CDR2 SASEGT. The CDR3 loop is CASSDEEGQGASEQYF. The CDR3 DNA reads as TGTGCCAGCAGTGACGAAGAAGGACAGGGGGCGAGTGAGCAGTACTTC.

The gene calls are TRBV30 and TRBJ1-1; D ambiguous. Germline V gene data show CDR1 as GTSNPN and CDR2 as SVGIG (reference sequence). Trimming removed 6 bases at V and 3 bases at J, with 8 bases between. The CDR3 is 11 amino acids. This CDR3 is CACCGDTEAFF. The CDR3 region has the DNA TGTGCCTGTTGCGGGGACACTGAAGCTTTCTTT.